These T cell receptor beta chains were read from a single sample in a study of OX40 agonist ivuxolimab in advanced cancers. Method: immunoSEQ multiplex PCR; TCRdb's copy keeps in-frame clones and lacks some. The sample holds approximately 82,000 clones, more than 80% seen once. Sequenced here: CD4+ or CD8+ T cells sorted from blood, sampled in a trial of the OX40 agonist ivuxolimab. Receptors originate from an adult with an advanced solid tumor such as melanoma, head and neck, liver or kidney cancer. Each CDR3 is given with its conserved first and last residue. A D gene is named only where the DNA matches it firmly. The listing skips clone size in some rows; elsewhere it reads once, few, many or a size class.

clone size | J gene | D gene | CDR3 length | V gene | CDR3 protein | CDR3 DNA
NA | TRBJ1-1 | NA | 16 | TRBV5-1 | CASSLVPGRLNTEAFF | TGCGCCAGCAGCTTGGTTCCGGGCAGGCTGAACACTGAAGCTTTCTTT
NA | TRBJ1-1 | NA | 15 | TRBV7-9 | CASSPRAVLNTEAFF | TGTGCCAGCAGCCCCCGCGCCGTTCTGAACACTGAAGCTTTCTTT
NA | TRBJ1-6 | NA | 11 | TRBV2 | CASSEKSPLHF | TGTGCCAGCAGTGAAAAATCACCCCTCCACTTT
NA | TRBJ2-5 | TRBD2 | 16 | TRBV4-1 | CASSQVSLAGIETQYF | TGCGCCAGCAGCCAAGTATCACTAGCGGGGATAGAGACCCAGTACTTC
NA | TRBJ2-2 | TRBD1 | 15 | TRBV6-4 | CASSPGTGSTGELFF | TGTGCCAGCAGTCCCGGGACAGGGTCGACCGGGGAGCTGTTTTTT
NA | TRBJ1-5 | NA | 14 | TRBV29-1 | CSVRSGNSNQPQHF | TGCAGCGTTCGGTCCGGGAATAGCAATCAGCCCCAGCATTTT
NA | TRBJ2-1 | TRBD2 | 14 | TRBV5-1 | CASTPLAGANEQFF | TGCGCCAGTACTCCACTAGCGGGGGCTAATGAGCAGTTCTTC
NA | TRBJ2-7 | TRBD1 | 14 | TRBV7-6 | CASSLGQGQGEQYF | TGTGCCAGCAGCTTAGGACAGGGACAGGGGGAGCAGTACTTC
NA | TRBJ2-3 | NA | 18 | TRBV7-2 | CASSLRRVSGESTDTQYF | TGTGCCAGCAGCTTAAGGCGGGTCTCGGGGGAGAGCACAGATACGCAGTATTTT
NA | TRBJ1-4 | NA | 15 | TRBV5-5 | CASSLDKGRDEKLFF | TGTGCCAGCAGCTTGGATAAGGGTCGGGATGAAAAACTGTTTTTT
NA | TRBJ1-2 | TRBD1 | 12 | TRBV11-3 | CASNRQGPGYTF | TGTGCCAGCAACAGACAGGGTCCCGGCTACACCTTC
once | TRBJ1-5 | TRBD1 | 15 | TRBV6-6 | CASRHKLRDSQPQHF | TGTGCCAGCAGACATAAACTTCGGGACAGTCAGCCCCAGCATTTT
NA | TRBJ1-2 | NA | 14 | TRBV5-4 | CASSSNTGNGGYTF | TGTGCCAGCAGTTCTAATACAGGAAACGGGGGCTACACCTTC
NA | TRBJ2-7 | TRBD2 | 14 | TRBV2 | CASKSAGGSSEQYF | TGTGCCAGCAAGTCAGCGGGGGGGAGTTCCGAGCAGTACTTC
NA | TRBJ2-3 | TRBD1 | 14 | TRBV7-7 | CASSLGTGVITQYF | TGTGCTAGCAGCCTCGGGACAGGGGTTATAACGCAGTATTTT
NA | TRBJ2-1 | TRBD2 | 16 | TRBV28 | CASSSQTSVLRNEQFF | TGTGCCAGCAGTTCCCAGACTAGCGTTTTGAGGAATGAGCAGTTCTTC
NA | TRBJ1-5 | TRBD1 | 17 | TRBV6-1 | CASSEAPWDSTVQPQHF | TGTGCCAGCAGTGAAGCCCCCTGGGACAGCACGGTTCAGCCCCAGCATTTT
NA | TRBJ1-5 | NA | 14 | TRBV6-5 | CASSPGPRNQPQHF | TGTGCCAGTAGCCCGGGGCCTAGGAATCAGCCCCAGCATTTT
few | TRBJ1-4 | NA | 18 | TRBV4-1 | CASSQRINSGGPNEKLFF | TGCGCCAGCAGCCAAAGGATCAATTCGGGGGGGCCCAATGAAAAACTGTTTTTT
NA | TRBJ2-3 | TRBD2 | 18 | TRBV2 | CASSPSGGGITSTDTQYF | TGTGCCAGCAGTCCTAGCGGGGGAGGAATTACTAGCACAGATACGCAGTATTTT
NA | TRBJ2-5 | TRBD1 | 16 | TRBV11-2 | CASSKGWGQGQETQYF | TGTGCCAGCAGCAAAGGATGGGGACAGGGACAAGAGACCCAGTACTTC
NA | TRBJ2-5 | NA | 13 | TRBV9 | CASSVWEQETQYF | TGTGCCAGCAGCGTCTGGGAACAAGAGACCCAGTACTTC
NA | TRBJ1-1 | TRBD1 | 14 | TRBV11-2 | CASSLEDRGTEAFF | TGTGCCAGCAGCTTAGAAGACAGGGGAACTGAAGCTTTCTTT
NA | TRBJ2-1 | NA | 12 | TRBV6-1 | CASSEMGRREFF | TGTGCCAGCAGTGAAATGGGGAGAAGGGAGTTCTTC
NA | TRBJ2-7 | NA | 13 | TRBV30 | CAWSLRGSYEQYF | TGTGCCTGGAGTCTCAGGGGCTCCTACGAGCAGTACTTC
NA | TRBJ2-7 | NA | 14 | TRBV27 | CASSRDGQYYEQYF | TGTGCCAGCAGTCGGGATGGACAGTACTACGAGCAGTACTTC
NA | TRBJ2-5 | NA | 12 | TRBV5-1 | CASSSGRDAQYF | TGCGCCAGCAGCTCGGGCCGGGATGCCCAGTACTTC
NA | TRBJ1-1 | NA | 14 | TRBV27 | CASSLDRYNTEAFF | TGTGCCAGCAGTTTAGACAGATATAACACTGAAGCTTTCTTT